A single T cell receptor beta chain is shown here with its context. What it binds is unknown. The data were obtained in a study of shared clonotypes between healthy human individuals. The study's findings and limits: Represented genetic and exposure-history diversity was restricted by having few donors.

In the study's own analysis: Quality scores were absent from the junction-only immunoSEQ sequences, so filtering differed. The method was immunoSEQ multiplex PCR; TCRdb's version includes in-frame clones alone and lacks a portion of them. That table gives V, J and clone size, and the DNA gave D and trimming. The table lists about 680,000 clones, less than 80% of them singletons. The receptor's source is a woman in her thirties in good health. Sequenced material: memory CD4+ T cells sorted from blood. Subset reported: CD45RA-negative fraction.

CDR3 bases: TGTGCCATCAGTGAGCTGCCCGGGAGGGCCAGGTACGAGCAGTACTTC. Protein sequence: CAISELPGRARYEQYF. The V gene is TRBV10-3, the J gene TRBJ2-7; 8 bases line up with TRBD2. Germline values: CDR1 ENHRY, CDR2 SYGVKD. The V segment lost 2 bases and the J segment 4 bases; nucleotides outside the gene matches: 10. There are 16 residues in the CDR3.